This T cell receptor beta chain was retrieved from a study of shared clonotypes between healthy human individuals. As for the study in general: CD4 naive and CD4 memory each took three plates per donor, while CD8 naive took two and CD8 memory one. General study results and limits: Of the naive CD4 clonotypes, roughly 5.2% were shared across several donors.

Here immunoSEQ multiplex PCR was the method, and the copy in TCRdb shows in-frame clones only, minus some. The repertoire holds under 1 million clones, with 80% to 95% as singletons. Trimming took 3 bases from V and 2 from J, leaving 8 bases between them. There are 14 residues in the CDR3. Germline-derived CDR1 and CDR2 are MNHEY and SMNVEV (reference sequence). This clone was picked up one time. Antigen: not known. CD8 cells classed as naive were CD45RO-negative and positively selected for CCR7, excluding terminally differentiated effector memory CD45RA+ cells. The V gene is TRBV27, the J gene TRBJ1-5, with unresolved D. This clonotype originated in a man between 25 and 39 years old in good health. Sequencing was performed on naive CD8+ T cells sorted from blood. The DNA of the CDR3 is TGTGCCAGCAGTTTCTACCTGGGCAATCAGCCCCAGCATTTT. Translating gives CASSFYLGNQPQHF.